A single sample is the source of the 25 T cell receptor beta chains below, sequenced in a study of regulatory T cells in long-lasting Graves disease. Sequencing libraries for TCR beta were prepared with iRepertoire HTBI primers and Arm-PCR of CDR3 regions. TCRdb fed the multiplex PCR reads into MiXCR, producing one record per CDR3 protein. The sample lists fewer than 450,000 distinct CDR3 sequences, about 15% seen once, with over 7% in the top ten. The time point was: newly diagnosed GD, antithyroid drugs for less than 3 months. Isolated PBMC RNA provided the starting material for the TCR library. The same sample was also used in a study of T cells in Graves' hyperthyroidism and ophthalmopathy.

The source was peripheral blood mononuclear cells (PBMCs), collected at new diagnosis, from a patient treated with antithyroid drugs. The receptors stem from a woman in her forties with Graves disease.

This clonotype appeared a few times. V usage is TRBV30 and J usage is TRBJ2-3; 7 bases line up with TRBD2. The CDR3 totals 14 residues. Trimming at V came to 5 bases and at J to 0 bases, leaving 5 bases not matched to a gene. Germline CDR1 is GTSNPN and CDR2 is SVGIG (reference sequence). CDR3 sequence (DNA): TGTGCCTGGGGGAGGGGACTGAGCACAGATACGCAGTATTTT. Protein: CAWGRGLSTDTQYF.

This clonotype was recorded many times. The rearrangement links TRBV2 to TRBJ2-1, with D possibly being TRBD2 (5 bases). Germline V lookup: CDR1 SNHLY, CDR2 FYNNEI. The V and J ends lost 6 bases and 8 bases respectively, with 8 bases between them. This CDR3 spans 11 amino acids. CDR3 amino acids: CASRWGDEQFF. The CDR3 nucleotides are TGTGCCAGCAGATGGGGAGATGAGCAGTTCTTC.

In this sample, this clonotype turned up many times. This CDR3 reads CASRGTDRPYGYTF. The CDR3 coding sequence is TGTGCCAGCAGGGGGACGGACAGACCGTATGGCTACACCTTC. The chain joins TRBV2 to TRBJ1-2; possibly TRBD1 for D (6 bases). Between the trimmed V and J ends, which lost 6 bases and 5 bases, there was a span of 16 bases. The CDR3 has 14 residues. The germline gives CDR1 SNHLY, CDR2 FYNNEI.

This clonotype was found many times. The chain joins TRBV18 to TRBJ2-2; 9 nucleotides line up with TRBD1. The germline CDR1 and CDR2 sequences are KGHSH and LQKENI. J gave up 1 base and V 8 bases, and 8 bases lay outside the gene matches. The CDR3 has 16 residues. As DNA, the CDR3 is TGTGCCAGCAGCCCGCCGGGACAGGGGAACACCGGGGAGCTGTTTTTT. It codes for CASSPPGQGNTGELFF.

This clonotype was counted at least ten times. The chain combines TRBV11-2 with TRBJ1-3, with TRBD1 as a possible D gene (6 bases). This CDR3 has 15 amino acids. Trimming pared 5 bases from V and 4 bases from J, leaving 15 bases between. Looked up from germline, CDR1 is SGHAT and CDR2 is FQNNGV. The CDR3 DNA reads TGTGCCAGCAGCCCCACACACAGGGCAGGAAACACCATATATTTT. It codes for CASSPTHRAGNTIYF.

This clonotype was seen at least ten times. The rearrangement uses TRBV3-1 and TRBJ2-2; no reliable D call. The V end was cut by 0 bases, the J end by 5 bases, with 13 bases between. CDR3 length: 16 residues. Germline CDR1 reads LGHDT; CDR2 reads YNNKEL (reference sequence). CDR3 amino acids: CASSQDPSWGTGELFF. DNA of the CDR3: TGTGCCAGCAGCCAAGATCCGTCATGGGGTACCGGGGAGCTGTTTTTT.

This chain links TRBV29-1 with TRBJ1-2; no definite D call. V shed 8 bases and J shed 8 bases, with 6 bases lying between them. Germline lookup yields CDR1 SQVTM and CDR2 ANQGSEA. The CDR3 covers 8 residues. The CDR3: CSTIGYTF. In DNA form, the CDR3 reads TGCAGCACCATAGGCTACACCTTC. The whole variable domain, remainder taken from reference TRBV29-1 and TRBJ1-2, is SAVISQKPSRDICQRGTSLTIQCQVDSQVTMMFWYRQQPGQSLTLIATANQGSEATYESGFVIDKFPISRPNLTFSTLTVSNMSPEDSSIYLCSTIGYTFGSGTRLTVV.

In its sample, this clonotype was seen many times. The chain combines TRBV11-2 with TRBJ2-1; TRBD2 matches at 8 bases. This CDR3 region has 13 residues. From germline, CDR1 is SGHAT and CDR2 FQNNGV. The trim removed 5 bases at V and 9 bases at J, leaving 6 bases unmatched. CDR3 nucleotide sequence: TGTGCCAGCAGCACTAGCCGGGGGGGTGAGCAGTTCTTC. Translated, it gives CASSTSRGGEQFF.

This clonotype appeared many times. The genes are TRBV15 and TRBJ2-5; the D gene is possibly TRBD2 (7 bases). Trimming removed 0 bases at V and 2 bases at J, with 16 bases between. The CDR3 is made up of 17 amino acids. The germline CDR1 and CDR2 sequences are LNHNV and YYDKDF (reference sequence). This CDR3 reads CATSRDGGGIKQETQYF. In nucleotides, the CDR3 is TGTGCCACCAGCAGAGATGGGGGGGGCATTAAACAAGAGACCCAGTACTTC.

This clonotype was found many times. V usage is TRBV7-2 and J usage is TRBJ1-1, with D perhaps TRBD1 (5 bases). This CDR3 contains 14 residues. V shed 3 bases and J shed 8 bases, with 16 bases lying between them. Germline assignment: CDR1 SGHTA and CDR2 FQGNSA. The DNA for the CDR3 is TGTGCCAGCAGCTTCCGTCTCTCGGGGACCGAAGCTTTCTTT. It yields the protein CASSFRLSGTEAFF.

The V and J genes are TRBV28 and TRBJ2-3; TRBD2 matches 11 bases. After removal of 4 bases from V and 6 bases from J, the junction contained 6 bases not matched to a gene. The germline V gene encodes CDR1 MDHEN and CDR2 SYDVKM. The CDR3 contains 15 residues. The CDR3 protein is CASSSGTSGADTQYF. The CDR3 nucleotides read TGTGCCAGCAGTTCCGGGACTAGCGGTGCGGATACGCAGTATTTT.

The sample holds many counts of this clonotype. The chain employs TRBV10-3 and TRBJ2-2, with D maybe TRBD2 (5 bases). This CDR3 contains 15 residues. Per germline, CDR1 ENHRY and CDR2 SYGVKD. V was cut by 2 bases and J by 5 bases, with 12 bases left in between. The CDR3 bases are TGTGCCATCAGTGAGGCCCCAAGGGAGACCGGGGAGCTGTTTTTT. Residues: CAISEAPRETGELFF.

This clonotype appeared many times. The CDR3 DNA reads as TGTGCCAGCAGCCTAGCCGGGACTAGAAATTCCGAGCAGTACTTC. This gives the protein CASSLAGTRNSEQYF. The chain uses TRBV11-2 and TRBJ2-7; 8 nucleotides line up with TRBD2. Trimming cost V 5 bases and J 6 bases; bases outside gene matches: 12. CDR1 and CDR2 from the germline V gene are SGHAT and FQNNGV. The CDR3 sequence is 15 residues long.

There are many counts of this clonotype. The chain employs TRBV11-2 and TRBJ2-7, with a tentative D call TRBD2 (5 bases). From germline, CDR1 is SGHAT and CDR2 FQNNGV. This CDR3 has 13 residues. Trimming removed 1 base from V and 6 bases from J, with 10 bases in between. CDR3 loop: CASSLGIRGEQYF. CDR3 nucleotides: TGTGCCAGCAGCTTAGGGATCCGGGGCGAGCAGTACTTC.

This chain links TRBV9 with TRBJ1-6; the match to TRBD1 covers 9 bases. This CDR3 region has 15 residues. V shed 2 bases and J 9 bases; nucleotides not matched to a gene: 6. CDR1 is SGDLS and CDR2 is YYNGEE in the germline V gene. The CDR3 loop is CASSVEGQGGSPLHF. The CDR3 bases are TGTGCCAGCAGCGTTGAGGGACAGGGTGGTTCACCCCTCCACTTT.

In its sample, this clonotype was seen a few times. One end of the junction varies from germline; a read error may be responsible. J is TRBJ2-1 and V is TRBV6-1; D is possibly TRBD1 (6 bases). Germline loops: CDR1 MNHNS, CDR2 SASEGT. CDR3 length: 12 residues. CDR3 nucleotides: TGTGCCAGCAGCCAGGGGCTCAATGAGCAGCTCTTC. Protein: CASSQGLNEQLF.

DNA for the CDR3: TGTGCCAGCAGCACTCCCCTCTCCTACAATGAGCAGTTCTTC. Translation: CASSTPLSYNEQFF. V gene TRBV2 combines with J gene TRBJ2-1; D unresolved. V lost 6 bases and J lost 0, with 9 bases in between. From germline, CDR1 is SNHLY and CDR2 FYNNEI. The CDR3 runs 14 residues.

The CDR3 loop reads CASSQQGSDYGYTF. CDR3 bases: TGCGCCAGCAGCCAGCAGGGTTCAGACTATGGCTACACCTTC. The rearrangement uses TRBV4-1 and TRBJ1-2, with D perhaps TRBD1 (5 bases). This CDR3 spans 14 amino acids. The V and J ends lost 3 bases and 3 bases respectively, with 11 bases between them. CDR1 and CDR2 (germline): MGHRA, YSYEKL.

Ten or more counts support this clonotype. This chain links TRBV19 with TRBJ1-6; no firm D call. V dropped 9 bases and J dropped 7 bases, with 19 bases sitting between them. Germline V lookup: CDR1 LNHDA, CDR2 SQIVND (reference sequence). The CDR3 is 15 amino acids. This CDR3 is CASSRRGLKNSPLHF. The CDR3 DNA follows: TGTGCCAGCAGCCGGCGTGGGTTGAAGAATTCACCCCTCCACTTT.

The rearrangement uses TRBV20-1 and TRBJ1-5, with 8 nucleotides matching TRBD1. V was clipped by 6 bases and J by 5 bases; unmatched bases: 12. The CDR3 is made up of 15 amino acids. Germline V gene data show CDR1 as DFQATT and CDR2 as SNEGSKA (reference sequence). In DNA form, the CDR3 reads TGCAGTGCCACGGGGGGCGGACAGGGCCATCAGCCCCAGCATTTT. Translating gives CSATGGGQGHQPQHF.

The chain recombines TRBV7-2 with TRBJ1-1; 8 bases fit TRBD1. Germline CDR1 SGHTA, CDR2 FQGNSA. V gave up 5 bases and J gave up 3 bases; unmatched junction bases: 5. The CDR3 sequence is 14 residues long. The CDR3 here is CASSTTGGDTEAFF. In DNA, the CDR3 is TGTGCCAGCAGCACAACAGGGGGGGACACTGAAGCTTTCTTT.

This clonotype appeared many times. The CDR3: CSVERTPGQGLFNEQFF. The CDR3 bases are TGCAGCGTTGAGAGGACGCCGGGACAGGGTCTATTCAATGAGCAGTTCTTC. The genes are TRBV29-1 and TRBJ2-1, with 9 bases that match TRBD1. CDR3 size: 17 residues. Germline lookup yields CDR1 SQVTM and CDR2 ANQGSEA. Germline trimming cut 3 bases from V and 6 bases from J; bases unmatched to any gene: 15.

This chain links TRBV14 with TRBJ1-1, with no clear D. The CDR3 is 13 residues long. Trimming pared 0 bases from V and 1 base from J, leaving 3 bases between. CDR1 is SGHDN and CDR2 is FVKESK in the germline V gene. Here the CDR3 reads CASSQDQNTEAFF. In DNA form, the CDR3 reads TGTGCCAGCAGCCAAGACCAGAACACTGAAGCTTTCTTT.

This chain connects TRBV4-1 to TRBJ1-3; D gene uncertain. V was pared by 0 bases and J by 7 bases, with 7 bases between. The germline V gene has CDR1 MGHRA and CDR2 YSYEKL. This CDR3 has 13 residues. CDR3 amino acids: CASSQELDNTIYF. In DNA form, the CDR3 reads TGCGCCAGCAGCCAAGAGCTTGACAACACCATATATTTT.

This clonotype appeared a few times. The CDR3 DNA reads as TGTGCCAGTAGTATTTGGCACCAGAACACCGGGGAGCTGTTTTTT. Its translation: CASSIWHQNTGELFF. The gene calls are TRBV19 and TRBJ2-2; D gene ambiguous. V shed 3 bases and J shed 1 base, with 9 bases lying between them. The germline gives CDR1 LNHDA, CDR2 SQIVND (reference sequence). This CDR3 is 15 amino acids long.